These 4 T cell receptor beta chains came from one sample sequenced in a study of graft-versus-host responses after intestinal transplantation. Tissue processing of the graft released intraepithelial and lamina propria lymphocytes from it. Repertoires were generated with immunoSEQ multiplex PCR, while TCRdb's copy carries only in-frame clones and drops some. The sample records approximately 63,000 clones, around 86% being singletons. The sequences come from ileum tissue, collected more than 350 days after transplant. These receptors came from a human patient who received an intestinal transplant, so some T cells may come from the graft donor.

The chain has TRBV2 and TRBJ2-7, with 7 bases that match TRBD2. Germline CDR1 reads SNHLY; CDR2 reads FYNNEI. With 7 bases clipped from V and 3 bases from J, the junction kept 3 bases outside the gene matches. The CDR3 sequence is 12 residues long. Written as DNA, the CDR3 is TGTGCCAGCACGACTAGCTTCTACGAGCAGTACTTC. Its translation: CASTTSFYEQYF.

As regards this clone: The junction does not match germline at one end; this may be a read error. Other DNA sequences from this sample encode an identical CDR3 as well. The chain carries TRBV6-5 and TRBJ1-1; D might be TRBD1 (6 bases). Germline CDR1 is MNHEY and CDR2 is SVGAGI. The CDR3 sequence is 15 residues long. The CDR3 sequence is CASSGSTGLNTEAFF. CDR3 in DNA: TGTGCCAGCAGTGGGTCTACAGGGTTGAACACTGAGGCTTTCTTT.

This clone was observed a single time. The J gene is TRBJ2-2, the V gene TRBV15; D may be TRBD1 (6 bases). The CDR3 is 16 residues long. The V end was cut by 1 base, the J end by 0 bases, with 9 bases between. Germline V lookup: CDR1 LNHNV, CDR2 YYDKDF (reference sequence). The CDR3 loop reads CATSRGDISNTGELFF. As DNA, the CDR3 is TGTGCCACCAGCAGAGGGGACATCTCGAACACCGGGGAGCTGTTTTTT.

V and J are TRBV28 and TRBJ2-4; D remains unclear. CDR3 size: 16 residues. Trimming left V 3 bases short and J 0 bases short, with 12 bases between. Germline CDR1 MDHEN, CDR2 SYDVKM. The CDR3 spells CASSFRASLAKNIQYF. CDR3 bases: TGTGCCAGCAGTTTTAGGGCATCCTTAGCCAAAAACATTCAGTACTTC.